The sequence of this T cell receptor beta chain was determined in a study of blood T cells in healthy people across ages. Study-wide findings and caveats: Naive CD4+ cells and diversity were both higher in long-lived donors than in aged donors.

The length of the CDR3 is 16 residues. CDR1 and CDR2 from the germline V gene are MDHEN and SYDVKM. Trimming took off 6 bases at V and 11 bases at J, with 26 bases between the two ends. A second roughly 6 to 12 cycle PCR used barcoded and J-beta primers. Each CDR3 protein is one row after TCRdb ran MiXCR on the 5' RACE reads. The sample yields 1.5 million to 2 million distinct CDR3 sequences, roughly 32% seen once. This clonotype was found a few times. Its antigen is not identified. Isolation recovered at least 6 million PBMCs from every sample. This TCR was recovered from a woman in her thirties in good health. The sample consisted of blood. V and J are TRBV28 and TRBJ2-1; the D gene is possibly TRBD2 (6 bases). CDR3 sequence (DNA): TGTGCCAGCAGACCAACGGGAAATAGCGGTAATGGAAAGCAGTTCTTC. It codes for CASRPTGNSGNGKQFF.